Included here is one TCR beta chain sequence, with context. This clonotype appeared many times. Its antigen is still unknown. Per-base quality was not reported, and no clone a single base away is much larger than it. Inclusive of the bounding cysteine and phenylalanine, the CDR3 is 14 residues long. Of all the DNA, just the CDR3 is kept, 42 bases in frame from base 1. V is trimmed back by 6 bases and J by 1 base, and the junction contains 5 bases that no gene match accounts for. CDR1 and CDR2 are read off the germline V gene (reference sequence) as SEHNR and FQNEAQ. These data come from a study of Graves' ophthalmopathy and Graves' hyperthyroidism (dated by TCRdb to 2017 to 2018). A note on the overall study: Peripheral blood was collected at initial diagnosis, prior to any treatment. The study used TCR beta repertoire signatures to distinguish Graves' ophthalmopathy from Graves' hyperthyroidism and to predict progression to ophthalmopathy. In total, over 130 blood samples were TCR-sequenced: around 42 ophthalmopathy, some 75 hyperthyroidism and roughly 17 hyperthyroidism-to-ophthalmopathy patients. To explore V-J signatures that separate ophthalmopathy from hyperthyroidism, a discovery set of about 96 patients was enrolled, consisting of about 45 with ophthalmopathy and 57 with stable hyperthyroidism. An independent validation cohort comprised some 19 hyperthyroidism patients and roughly 15 patients who later progressed from hyperthyroidism to ophthalmopathy. In roughly six hyperthyroidism patients, the T-cell repertoire of thyroid tissue was compared with the T-cell repertoire of blood. Following sample collection, hyperthyroidism patients were given methimazole at a starting dose of 30 mg daily, and ophthalmopathy patients were given high-dose intravenous methylprednisolone. The 80 to 100 discovery patients were randomly divided into training and test sets at a 7:3 ratio. Overall study outcomes, separate from this receptor: Most expanded thyroid clonotypes with frequency above 0.001 were also detected in blood, suggesting blood repertoires may reflect the thyroid immune response. In validation, the model predicted ophthalmopathy progression with roughly 68% sensitivity and approximately 72% specificity; 12 predicted patients were CT-confirmed with GO in a median of approximately 6.5 months. In cross-validation, the 13-signature model distinguished ophthalmopathy from stable hyperthyroidism with 85% to 90% sensitivity and approximately 81% specificity, and in the test set the corresponding values were roughly 80% and 76%. No statistical method was used to set the sample size in advance, and the investigators knew which group each participant was assigned to.

Hyperthyroidism was defined as stable when no progression to ophthalmopathy occurred within 18 months of follow-up. Hyperthyroidism patients were newly diagnosed, with disease duration under 2 months, and aged 18 to 65 years. Patients with other autoimmune diseases, uncontrolled infections, pregnancy or lactation were excluded. Clinical symptoms, serum thyroxine, TRAb, thyroid ultrasound and orbital computed tomography formed the basis of the diagnosis. Using Ficoll-Paque density gradient centrifugation, PBMCs were isolated from about 9.4 ml of fresh peripheral blood. Total RNA was extracted using Trizol reagent, and RNA quality was checked on an Agilent 2100 Bioanalyzer. TCR beta CDR3 regions were amplified from RNA transcripts for repertoire sequencing. The first round of RT-PCR was done with HTBI primers and the Qiagen OneStep RT-PCR kit, and was followed by a second round of multiplex PCR, then size selection and purification. Sequencing of the libraries was carried out on an Illumina HiSeq2000 in paired-end mode with 100 bp reads. In the authors' own workflow: SOAPnuke was used to process the reads, throwing out any read that had adapters, had uncalled bases, had a mean Phred below 15, or lacked an exact constant-primer or identifier match. COPE v1.2.5 was used to merge the high-quality paired reads. Unique nucleotide sequences were defined as clonotypes and aligned to IMGT TRB V, D and J references using MiTCR v1.1. Only V-J combinations with frequency above 0.0001 were analysed, covering about 99% of repertoires. A TCR clonal expansion and chaos score per V-J combination was defined as the ratio of F50 clonal expansion to chaos observed in the TCRdist matrix. Welch's t-statistics and random forest were used to reduce the features to 10 to 15 V-J combinations, which were then used as input to a naive Bayes classifier. The similarity between thyroid and blood repertoires was quantified using the Morisita-Horn index. Using fastp trimming at Q25 and MiXCR clonotype assembly, TCRdb reanalyzed the public sequencing data and kept in-frame beta chains. Rows are unified per CDR3 protein, each entry keeping the most common DNA and genes. For this entry, the V and J calls and clone size follow TCRdb and not the study's own pipeline. A total of 350,000 to 400,000 distinct CDR3 sequences appear in this sample, 15% of them only once. Around 7% of the sample is held by the ten biggest clonotypes.

The sequenced material came from peripheral blood. This clonotype was obtained from a woman younger than 35 with stable Graves' hyperthyroidism. Donor details come from another sample of the same person, matched by shared clones. Recombination connected TRBV7-9 to TRBJ1-1; 7 central nucleotides agree with TRBD1. The DNA reads TGTGCCAGCAGTCAATCAGGGGGGAACACTGAAGCTTTCTTT. The resulting protein is CASSQSGGNTEAFF.